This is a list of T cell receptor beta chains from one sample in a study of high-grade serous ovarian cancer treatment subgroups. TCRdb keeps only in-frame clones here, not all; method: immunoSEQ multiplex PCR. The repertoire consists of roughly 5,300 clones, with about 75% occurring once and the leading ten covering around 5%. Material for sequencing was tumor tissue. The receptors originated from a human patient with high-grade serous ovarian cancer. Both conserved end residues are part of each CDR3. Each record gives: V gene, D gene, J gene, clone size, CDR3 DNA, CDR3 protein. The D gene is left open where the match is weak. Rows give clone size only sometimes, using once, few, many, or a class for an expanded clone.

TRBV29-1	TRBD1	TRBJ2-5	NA	TGCAGCGTTGAACCTACCAGGGGGCGCGATGAGACCCAGTACTTC	CSVEPTRGRDETQYF
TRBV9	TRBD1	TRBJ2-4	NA	TGTGCCAGCAGCCCACGGACAGGGACAACGAACATTCAGTACTTC	CASSPRTGTTNIQYF
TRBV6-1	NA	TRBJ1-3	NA	TGTGCCAGCAGTGAAAGGGGCGGGAGAGTAGGTGGAAACACCATATATTTT	CASSERGGRVGGNTIYF
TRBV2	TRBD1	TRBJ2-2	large	TGTGCCAGCAGAAAGGACAGGGGGCATTCCGGGGAGCTGTTTTTT	CASRKDRGHSGELFF
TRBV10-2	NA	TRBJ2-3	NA	TGCGCCAGCACGGGTTGGGGAGATACGCAGTATTTT	CASTGWGDTQYF
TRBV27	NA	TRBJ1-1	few	TGTGCCAGCAGTTTATCGAGGAGGGGAGGCACTGAAGCTTTCTTT	CASSLSRRGGTEAFF
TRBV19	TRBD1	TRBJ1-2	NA	TGTGCCAGTAGTCCCCGGGACAGGGGGACTGGCTACACCTTC	CASSPRDRGTGYTF
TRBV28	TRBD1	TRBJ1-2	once	TGTGCCAGCAGCTTAGGGGGCGCGATCCGTGGCTACACCTTC	CASSLGGAIRGYTF
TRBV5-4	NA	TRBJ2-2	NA	TGTGCCAGCAGCTTCGGGAGCGGGAACACCGGGGAGCTGTTTTTT	CASSFGSGNTGELFF
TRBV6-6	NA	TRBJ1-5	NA	TGTGCCAGCAGTTACTCGAACGGTCAGCCCCAGCATTTT	CASSYSNGQPQHF
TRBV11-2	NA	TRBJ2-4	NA	TGTGCCAGCAGCTTAGATCCTACCAAAAACATTCAGTACTTC	CASSLDPTKNIQYF
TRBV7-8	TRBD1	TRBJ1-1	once	TGTGCCAGCAGCCCAAACAGGGGATTGAACACTGAAGCTTTCTTT	CASSPNRGLNTEAFF
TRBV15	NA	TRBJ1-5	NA	TGTGCCACCAGCTGGAATGGTGAGGGCCGTCAGCCCCAGCATTTT	CATSWNGEGRQPQHF
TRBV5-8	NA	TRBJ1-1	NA	TGTGCCAGCAGCTTGGTGATAGGGCAGCCAGGGGATCTGAACACTGAAGCTTTCTTT	CASSLVIGQPGDLNTEAFF
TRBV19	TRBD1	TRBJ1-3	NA	TGTGCCAGTAGTATCCCGGGACAGCTCTCTGGAAACACCATATATTTT	CASSIPGQLSGNTIYF
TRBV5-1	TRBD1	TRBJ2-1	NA	TGCGCCAGCAGCTTGACAGGGGGCACCTACAATGAGCAGTTCTTC	CASSLTGGTYNEQFF
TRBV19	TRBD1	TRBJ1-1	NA	TGTGCCAGCCATAGACAGGGGGCGTGGAACACTGAAGCTTTCTTT	CASHRQGAWNTEAFF
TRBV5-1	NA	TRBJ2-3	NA	TGCGCCAGCAGCTTGGAGGTTGACGATACGCAGTATTTT	CASSLEVDDTQYF
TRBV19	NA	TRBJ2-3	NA	TGTGCCAGTAGAGCGGGCCTCGCAGATACGCAGTATTTT	CASRAGLADTQYF
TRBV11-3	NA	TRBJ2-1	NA	TGTGTCAGCAGCACTAAGACTGAGCAGTTCTTC	CVSSTKTEQFF
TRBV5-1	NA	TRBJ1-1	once	TGCGCCAGCAGCTTGGATCCGAGCACTGAAGCTTTCTTT	CASSLDPSTEAFF
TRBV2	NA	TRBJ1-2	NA	TGTGCCAGCAGCGAGAATGGCGGCTACACCTTC	CASSENGGYTF
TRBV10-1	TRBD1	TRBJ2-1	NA	TGCGCCAGCTCTCCCGGGACAGGGTACAATGAGCAGTTCTTC	CASSPGTGYNEQFF
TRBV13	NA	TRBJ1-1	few	TGTGCCAGCAGCTTTGGGGGTTCAATGAACACTGAAGCTTTCTTT	CASSFGGSMNTEAFF
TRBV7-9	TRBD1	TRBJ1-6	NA	TGTGCCAGCAGTTTAGGACAGGGGTTCTATAATTCACCCCTCCACTTT	CASSLGQGFYNSPLHF
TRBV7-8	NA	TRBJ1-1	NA	TGTGCCAGCAGCTTATCCGGGAACACTGAAGCTTTCTTT	CASSLSGNTEAFF
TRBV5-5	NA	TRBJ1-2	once	TGTGCCAGCAGCTTGGGCGCCGGGGTAGAGATCTATGGCTACACCTTC	CASSLGAGVEIYGYTF
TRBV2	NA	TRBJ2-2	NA	TGTGCCAGCAGTGCCGAGGGGGGAGGGAACACCGGGGAGCTGTTTTTT	CASSAEGGGNTGELFF
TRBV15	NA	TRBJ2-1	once	TGTGCCACCACTCCACGGGGTTACAATGAGCAGTTCTTC	CATTPRGYNEQFF
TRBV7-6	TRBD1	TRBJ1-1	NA	TGTGCCAGCAGCTTAGTTGGTGGGACAGGGGGCATTGTAACTGAAGCTTTCTTT	CASSLVGGTGGIVTEAFF
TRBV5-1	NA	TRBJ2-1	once	TGCGCCAGCAGCTCCCCATCCTACAATGAGCAGTTCTTC	CASSSPSYNEQFF
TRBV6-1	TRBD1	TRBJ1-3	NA	TGTGCCAGCAGTGAAAACAGGGGGCTGGACACCATATATTTT	CASSENRGLDTIYF
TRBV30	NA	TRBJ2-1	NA	TGTGCCTGGAGTGTATCAGGGCGGGGGCAGTTCTTC	CAWSVSGRGQFF
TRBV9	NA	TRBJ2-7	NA	TGTGCCAGCAGCGTAGGACAGTTTAACTACGAGCAGTACTTC	CASSVGQFNYEQYF
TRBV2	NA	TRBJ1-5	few	TGTGCCAGCAGTGAAATGGGGAGCAATCAGCCCCAGCATTTT	CASSEMGSNQPQHF